This TCR beta chain was identified in a study of blood T cell repertoires in COVID-19. Turning to the study itself: COVID-19 samples from acute and convalescent phases originated in the United States, Italy and Spain. T cells, B-cell-depleted T cells, or PBMCs provided the cDNA or gDNA that served as material.

Germline-derived CDR1 and CDR2 are SGHDT and YYEEEE. The germline V and J ends were trimmed by 4 bases and 7 bases, with 12 bases remaining between them. The CDR3 consists of 13 residues. Per the authors' pipeline: Researchers report that nucleated cell counts were estimated from reference gene primer amplification. Profiled with immunoSEQ multiplex PCR; TCRdb holds only in-frame clones, not every one. Clonal size and the V and J genes are those of that table, whereas D and trimming came from the DNA. The data show around 120,000 clones, approximately 87% seen once. Sequences were obtained from peripheral blood. The chain employs TRBV5-6 and TRBJ1-5, with D possibly TRBD1 on 6 matching bases. This TCR was recovered from a woman between 65 and 79 years old with acute or convalescent COVID-19. The CDR3 region is CASSRGFKQPQHF. DNA for the CDR3: TGTGCCAGCAGCAGGGGGTTTAAACAGCCCCAGCATTTT.